The 20 T cell receptor beta chains in this list originate from one sample, sequenced in a study of cytomegalovirus exposure and HLA in healthy donors. The table came from immunoSEQ multiplex PCR; TCRdb's copy has only in-frame clones and leaves some out. The sample holds 75,000 to 95,000 clones, roughly 97% seen once. Sequenced: PBMCs. The receptors were sampled from a young man in good health and CMV-seronegative.

The genes are TRBV11-2 and TRBJ2-7; D is undetermined. Germline loops: CDR1 SGHAT, CDR2 FQNNGV. This CDR3 region has 15 residues. V dropped 2 bases and J dropped 3 bases, with 14 bases sitting between them. CDR3 DNA: TGTGCCAGCAGCTTAATGGCCACTACATACTACGAGCAGTACTTC. Translation: CASSLMATTYYEQYF.

This chain uses TRBV25-1 with TRBJ2-7; no firm D call. Germline V gene sequence: CDR1 MGHDK, CDR2 SYGVNS. This CDR3 spans 14 amino acids. Trimming cost V 8 bases and J 3 bases, with 17 bases left between them. DNA of the CDR3: TGTGCCAGCGACGACGGAGCCAATTACTACGAGCAGTACTTC. Its translation is CASDDGANYYEQYF.

The genes are TRBV29-1 and TRBJ2-1; 12 bases are a match to TRBD1. CDR1 SQVTM and CDR2 ANQGSEA come from the germline V gene. The CDR3 has 15 residues. The junction had 11 bases not matched to a gene; V was cut back by 2 bases and J by 12 bases. The CDR3 region has the DNA TGCAGCGTTGAAATTACCGGGACAGGGGGCGCAGGGCAGTTCTTC. Protein product: CSVEITGTGGAGQFF.

This chain connects TRBV2 to TRBJ1-3, with 11 bases fitting TRBD1. Germline assignment: CDR1 SNHLY and CDR2 FYNNEI. The CDR3 contains 16 residues. Trimming at V came to 3 bases and at J to 4 bases, leaving 5 bases not matched to a gene. The DNA of the CDR3 is TGTGCCAGCAGTGACCCCGGGACAGGGGGAGGAAACACCATATATTTT. This codes for CASSDPGTGGGNTIYF.

The CDR3 region is CASSMRQGGYEQYF. The CDR3, as DNA: TGTGCCAGTAGTATGAGACAGGGGGGCTACGAGCAGTACTTC. V gene TRBV19 combines with J gene TRBJ2-7, with 9 positions matching TRBD1. Trimming removed 3 bases from V and 3 bases from J; junction bases left unmatched: 3. The CDR3 totals 14 residues. Germline V gives CDR1 LNHDA, CDR2 SQIVND (reference sequence).

The V gene is TRBV5-4, the J gene TRBJ1-1; D ambiguous. Trimming cost V 0 bases and J 0 bases, with 9 bases left between them. There are 15 residues in the CDR3. Germline values: CDR1 SGHNT, CDR2 YYREEE (reference sequence). The CDR3 region is CASSLAVSLNTEAFF. CDR3 bases: TGTGCCAGCAGCTTGGCTGTCTCCTTGAACACTGAAGCTTTCTTT.

The J gene is TRBJ2-3, the V gene TRBV15, with TRBD2 matching over 10 bases. CDR3 length: 17 amino acids. The junction had 8 bases not matched to a gene; V was cut back by 0 bases and J by 5 bases. Germline V gene data show CDR1 as LNHNV and CDR2 as YYDKDF (reference sequence). CDR3 residues: CATSRDLAAGGGDTQYF. The CDR3 region has the DNA TGTGCCACCAGCAGAGATCTGGCAGCGGGAGGGGGAGATACGCAGTATTTT.

This clone was observed once. V gene TRBV5-1 combines with J gene TRBJ1-2; TRBD1 aligns across 7 bases. J gave up 2 bases and V 2 bases, and 6 bases lay outside the gene matches. CDR3 size: 15 residues. CDR1 is SGHRS, CDR2 YFSETQ, per germline. The CDR3 region is CASSFEWGQNYGYTF. The CDR3 DNA reads TGCGCCAGCAGCTTCGAATGGGGACAGAACTATGGCTACACCTTC.

The chain couples TRBV30 to TRBJ1-5; 10 nucleotides match TRBD1. Germline CDR1 GTSNPN, CDR2 SVGIG (reference sequence). This CDR3 region has 15 residues. V was pared by 3 bases and J by 9 bases, with 11 bases of the junction left unmatched. The CDR3 DNA follows: TGTGCCTGGAGAAGATCCGGGACAGGGGTCGGGCCCCAGCATTTT. Translation gives CAWRRSGTGVGPQHF.

This chain links TRBV4-1 with TRBJ2-2, with 7 bases that match TRBD2. Germline V CDR1 and CDR2: MGHRA, YSYEKL. The CDR3 has 15 amino acids. With V trimmed by 4 bases and J by 3 bases, 5 bases remained unmatched. The CDR3 reads CASSRGSLYTGELFF. The CDR3 DNA reads TGCGCCAGCAGCCGCGGGAGTTTATACACCGGGGAGCTGTTTTTT.

This clone showed up just once. V usage is TRBV7-2 and J usage is TRBJ1-1; the D gene is possibly TRBD1 (6 bases). This CDR3 is 15 amino acids long. The V gene lost 5 bases and the J gene lost 5 bases, with 18 bases spanning the gap. Germline values: CDR1 SGHTA, CDR2 FQGNSA. DNA of the CDR3: TGTGCCAGCAGCCCGAGGGGGGGGTCGGGGACTGAAGCTTTCTTT. This codes for CASSPRGGSGTEAFF.

V and J are TRBV5-4 and TRBJ1-1; no clear D. The germline CDR1 and CDR2 sequences are SGHNT and YYREEE (reference sequence). The CDR3 totals 14 residues. Deletions cut 0 bases from V and 4 bases from J, with 10 bases between. In nucleotides, the CDR3 is TGTGCCAGCAGCTTGGTCGGAGACCCCACTGAAGCTTTCTTT. It yields the protein CASSLVGDPTEAFF.

The chain joins TRBV5-1 to TRBJ2-2, with D maybe TRBD2 (6 bases). Trimming stripped 2 bases from V and 6 bases from J, with 11 bases between. CDR3 length: 14 amino acids. CDR1 is SGHRS, CDR2 YFSETQ, per germline. Here the CDR3 DNA reads TGCGCCAGCAGCTTAACGGGAGAGGCCGGGGAGCTGTTTTTT. Translation: CASSLTGEAGELFF.

The chain combines TRBV27 with TRBJ1-5; D remains ambiguous. The V and J ends lost 3 bases and 3 bases respectively, with 9 bases between them. The CDR3 totals 14 residues. The germline gives CDR1 MNHEY, CDR2 SMNVEV (reference sequence). CDR3 sequence: CASSFRSFNQPQHF. CDR3 nucleotide sequence: TGTGCCAGCAGTTTTCGGAGCTTCAATCAGCCCCAGCATTTT.

This rearrangement joins TRBV2 to TRBJ2-6; weak D call: TRBD1 (5 bases). V lost 6 bases and J 0 bases, leaving 12 bases between the germline ends. CDR1 is SNHLY and CDR2 is FYNNEI in the germline V gene. The CDR3 has 16 residues. The CDR3 protein is CASRADSTSGANVLTF. The CDR3 DNA sequence: TGTGCCAGCAGGGCTGACAGCACCTCTGGGGCCAACGTCCTGACTTTC.

V usage is TRBV5-6 and J usage is TRBJ2-5; D is perhaps TRBD2 (5 bases). Germline V lookup: CDR1 SGHDT, CDR2 YYEEEE. This CDR3 contains 13 residues. V lost 0 bases and J lost 5, with 8 bases in between. Here the CDR3 reads CASSLARGETQYF. DNA for the CDR3: TGTGCCAGCAGCTTGGCGAGAGGGGAGACCCAGTACTTC.

The CDR3 coding sequence is TGTGCCAGCTCGCACAACAGGGAGTTGACAGATACGCAGTATTTT. Its protein is CASSHNRELTDTQYF. This chain joins TRBV18 and TRBJ2-3, with D possibly being TRBD1 (6 bases). CDR3 length: 15 amino acids. CDR1 is KGHSH, CDR2 LQKENI, per germline. The V and J ends lost 6 bases and 3 bases respectively, with 16 bases between them. The full variable domain, with the rest looked up from reference TRBV18 and TRBJ2-3, is NAGVMQNPRHLVRRRGQEARLRCSPMKGHSHVYWYRQLPEEGLKFMVYLQKENIIDESGMPKERFSAEFPKEGPSILRIQQVVRGDSAAYFCASSHNRELTDTQYFGPGTRLTVL.

The CDR3 DNA reads TGTGCCAGCAGCCTAACAGGGAAGTACAATGAGCAGTTCTTC. As protein: CASSLTGKYNEQFF. The chain has TRBV9 and TRBJ2-1; a weak D match, TRBD1 (6 bases). V was clipped by 4 bases and J by 4 bases, with 12 bases between them. Germline V gene lookup returns CDR1 SGDLS and CDR2 YYNGEE. This CDR3 is 14 amino acids long.

V gene TRBV7-9 combines with J gene TRBJ2-3, with D uncertain. The CDR3 contains 12 residues. The V and J ends lost 1 base and 4 bases respectively, with 3 bases between them. Germline lookup yields CDR1 SEHNR and CDR2 FQNEAQ (reference sequence). This CDR3 reads CASSLGPDTQYF. CDR3 in DNA: TGTGCCAGCAGCTTAGGGCCAGATACGCAGTATTTT.

This chain uses TRBV4-3 with TRBJ1-2, with TRBD1 as a possible D gene (5 bases). Looked up from germline, CDR1 is LGHNA and CDR2 is YSLEER. The CDR3 is 15 amino acids. V gave up 0 bases and J gave up 0 bases, with 8 bases separating them. CDR3: CASSQETAANYGYTF. The CDR3 DNA reads as TGCGCCAGCAGCCAAGAGACAGCAGCTAACTATGGCTACACCTTC.